Below, 11 T cell receptor beta chains from the same sample are listed, as sequenced in a study of T cell responses to AZD1222 COVID-19 vaccine. Produced via immunoSEQ multiplex PCR; TCRdb's table is partial and in-frame only. The sample includes fewer than 200,000 clones, 80% to 95% of them seen just once. Sequencing was performed on peripheral blood, taken on day 0 of AZD1222 vaccination. These receptor sequences come from an adult in good health.

CDR3 coding DNA: TGTGCCAGCAGCCCCGGACAGGCTAATGAAAAACTGTTTTTT. Protein product: CASSPGQANEKLFF. The genes are TRBV7-9 and TRBJ1-4; 7 positions agree with TRBD1. V lost 5 bases and J lost 3; bases outside the gene matches: 3. Germline CDR1 and CDR2: SEHNR and FQNEAQ (reference sequence). CDR3 length: 14 residues.

J is TRBJ2-1 and V is TRBV27; D may be TRBD1 (5 bases). CDR3 length: 16 amino acids. Trimming removed 2 bases from V and 2 bases from J, with 13 bases in between. Germline-derived CDR1 and CDR2 are MNHEY and SMNVEV (reference sequence). CDR3 DNA: TGTGCCAGCAGTTTAGGCAGGGCCCTCCCCTACAATGAGCAGTTCTTC. This sequence encodes CASSLGRALPYNEQFF.

This sequence joins TRBV15 and TRBJ1-4; D perhaps matches TRBD1 (5 bases). This CDR3 is built from 14 residues. CDR1 and CDR2 (germline): LNHNV, YYDKDF (reference sequence). V was shortened by 1 base and J by 7 bases, with 10 bases between the two germline ends. For the CDR3, the DNA is TGTGCCACCAGCAGAGTAGGGCAGGGTGAAAAACTGTTTTTT. Its translation: CATSRVGQGEKLFF.

The chain carries TRBV6-5 and TRBJ2-1; unclear D gene. The V end was cut by 6 bases, the J end by 10 bases, with 10 bases between. This CDR3 is built from 11 residues. The germline V gene encodes CDR1 MNHEY and CDR2 SVGAGI. The chain's CDR3 is CASRTGSEQFF. CDR3 in DNA: TGTGCCAGCAGGACCGGGTCAGAGCAGTTCTTC.

The genes are TRBV2 and TRBJ1-5; TRBD1 aligns across 8 bases. The CDR3 has 14 amino acids. V lost 5 bases, J lost 9 bases, and 9 bases stayed unmatched. The V gene's germline CDR1 is SNHLY and CDR2 FYNNEI. In nucleotides, the CDR3 is TGTGCCAGCAGTAAAGACAGGGGAGACTGGCCCCAGCATTTT. It translates to CASSKDRGDWPQHF.

The rearrangement joins TRBV3-1 (or the pseudogene TRBV3-2) to TRBJ2-4; D possibly uses TRBD1 or TRBD2 (6 bases each). The CDR3 is 13 amino acids. With 5 bases removed from V and 8 bases from J, the gap between germline ends came to 13 bases. CDR1 is LGHDT, CDR2 YNNKEL, per germline (reference sequence). CDR3 in amino acids: CASSGGTIDIQYF. Here the CDR3 DNA reads TGTGCCAGCAGCGGGGGGACAATTGACATTCAGTACTTC.

The rearrangement joins TRBV25-1 to TRBJ2-7; possible D gene TRBD1, 6 bases. Trimming removed 3 bases from V and 3 bases from J, with 12 bases in between. Germline lookup yields CDR1 MGHDK and CDR2 SYGVNS. This CDR3 region has 14 residues. The CDR3 DNA reads as TGTGCCAGCAGTGATGACGGACAGCACTACGAGCAGTACTTC. It specifies CASSDDGQHYEQYF.

The chain has TRBV6-5 and TRBJ2-3, with D unresolved. V gave up 0 bases and J gave up 7 bases, with 5 bases separating them. The length of the CDR3 is 12 residues. Germline CDR1 is MNHEY and CDR2 is SVGAGI. In DNA, the CDR3 is TGTGCCAGCAGTTACTCGGGCTATACGCAGTATTTT. Its protein is CASSYSGYTQYF.

The V and J genes are TRBV11-2 and TRBJ1-1; no firm D call. Trimming took 4 bases from V and 1 from J, leaving 7 bases between them. Germline assignment: CDR1 SGHAT and CDR2 FQNNGV. CDR3 length: 13 amino acids. CDR3 nucleotides: TGTGCCAGCAGCTCCCAAGGGAACACTGAAGCTTTCTTT. Amino acid sequence: CASSSQGNTEAFF.

This clone has only a few counts. The chain carries TRBV10-2 and TRBJ1-5, with a weak D call TRBD1 (5 bases). Germline loops: CDR1 WSHSY, CDR2 SAAADI. This CDR3 region has 14 residues. V lost 4 bases to trimming and J lost 4 bases, with 11 bases between them. The DNA for the CDR3 is TGCGCCAGCAGTGGGGGCCGCCGAAATCAGCCCCAGCATTTT. It codes for CASSGGRRNQPQHF.

This clone was counted a few times. V and J are TRBV4-2 and TRBJ2-7, with D uncertain. The V end was cut by 0 bases, the J end by 3 bases, with 3 bases between. CDR1 and CDR2 (germline): LGHNA, YNFKEQ. The CDR3 has 12 residues. In DNA, the CDR3 is TGTGCCAGCAGCCAAGAGGACTACGAGCAGTACTTC. Its translation: CASSQEDYEQYF.